The 5 T cell receptor beta chains below were found in one sample sequenced in a study of T cells in Graves' hyperthyroidism and ophthalmopathy. TCR beta CDR3 region amplification was performed from RNA transcripts. The TCR CDR3 was amplified in a first-round RT-PCR using the HTBI primer set. Each CDR3 protein is one row after TCRdb ran MiXCR on the multiplex PCR reads. Of fewer than 650,000 distinct CDR3 sequences in the sample, over 35% are singletons; the top ten hold about 43%. Sample: peripheral blood or thyroid tissue (not recorded which). Every receptor here comes from an adult woman with Graves' disease, either hyperthyroidism or ophthalmopathy (not recorded which).

This rearrangement joins TRBV2 to TRBJ2-7, with D maybe TRBD2 (5 bases). Germline loops: CDR1 SNHLY, CDR2 FYNNEI. The CDR3 has 13 residues. Trimming stripped 4 bases from V and 4 bases from J, with 11 bases between. The CDR3 region has the DNA TGTGCCAGCAGTGCGGGGATTAATTACGAGCAGTACTTC. The encoded protein is CASSAGINYEQYF.

The rearrangement uses TRBV5-1 and TRBJ2-7; no clear D gene. V lost 4 bases and J 2 bases, leaving 13 bases between the germline ends. CDR3 length: 14 amino acids. Germline V lookup: CDR1 SGHRS, CDR2 YFSETQ. CDR3 in amino acids: CASSNFRVPYEQYF. The CDR3 nucleotides are TGCGCCAGCAGCAATTTTAGAGTCCCCTACGAGCAGTACTTC.

Ten or more counts support this clonotype. The rearrangement links TRBV20-1 to TRBJ2-7, with D perhaps TRBD1 (5 bases). This CDR3 has 15 residues. Trimming removed 5 bases from V and 5 bases from J, with 22 bases in between. CDR1 is DFQATT, CDR2 SNEGSKA, per germline (reference sequence). As DNA, the CDR3 is TGCAGTGCTCCCGTACAGACCTCTGGGGCGAACGAGCAGTACTTC. Translation gives CSAPVQTSGANEQYF.

This clonotype was detected many times. The chain carries TRBV5-5 and TRBJ2-5; D is perhaps TRBD1 or TRBD2 (5 bases each). CDR3 length: 15 amino acids. V shed 4 bases and J shed 1 base, with 14 bases lying between them. Germline V gene sequence: CDR1 SGHKS, CDR2 YYEKEE (reference sequence). The CDR3 sequence is CASSIRDPVQETQYF. In nucleotides, the CDR3 is TGTGCCAGCAGCATCCGGGACCCGGTCCAAGAGACCCAGTACTTC.

This clonotype was observed a handful of times. CDR3 in amino acids: CSVVRRGEAFF. CDR3 DNA: TGCAGCGTTGTACGCCGGGGGGAAGCTTTCTTT. The rearrangement uses TRBV29-1 and TRBJ1-1; TRBD1 might be the D (5 bases). The V end was cut by 4 bases, the J end by 8 bases, with 11 bases between. The CDR3 consists of 11 residues. CDR1 is SQVTM, CDR2 ANQGSEA, per germline.